The 27 T cell receptor beta chains below were found in one sample sequenced in a study of OX40 agonist ivuxolimab in advanced cancers. The method was immunoSEQ multiplex PCR; TCRdb's version includes in-frame clones alone and lacks a portion of them. The sample has approximately 69,000 clones, 80% to 95% seen once; the top ten hold 0.25% to 0.3%. The sample was CD4+ or CD8+ T cells sorted from blood, taken in a trial of the OX40 agonist ivuxolimab. All receptors derive from an adult with an advanced solid tumor such as melanoma, head and neck, liver or kidney cancer.

The chain joins TRBV27 to TRBJ1-2; D is unresolved. The CDR3 runs to 14 residues. Germline V gene lookup returns CDR1 MNHEY and CDR2 SMNVEV (reference sequence). Trimming removed 0 bases from V and 7 bases from J, with 12 bases in between. The CDR3 sequence: CASSLSWKLGGYTF. The CDR3 region has the DNA TGTGCCAGCAGTTTATCGTGGAAGTTGGGTGGCTACACCTTC.

The chain links TRBV6-6 to TRBJ2-7, with D perhaps matching TRBD1 or TRBD2 (5 bases each). This CDR3 is 15 amino acids long. Trimming pared 0 bases from V and 5 bases from J, leaving 14 bases between. Germline lookup yields CDR1 MNHNY and CDR2 SVGAGI (reference sequence). The CDR3 region has the DNA TGTGCCAGCAGTTACTCGGGGGACCTCCCCCACGAGCAGTACTTC. This gives the protein CASSYSGDLPHEQYF.

The rearrangement uses TRBV6-5 and TRBJ2-1; 13 bases are a match to TRBD2. This CDR3 region has 15 residues. CDR1 is MNHEY and CDR2 is SVGAGI in the germline V gene. J was trimmed by 9 bases and V by 5 bases; bases with no gene match: 7. The CDR3, as DNA: TGTGCCAGCAGTCGGACTAGCGGGAGTCATAGTGAGCAGTTCTTC. Translating gives CASSRTSGSHSEQFF.

For the CDR3, the DNA is TGTGCCAGCAGCCAAGATTGGGGACTAGCGGGGGGCAATGAGCAGTTCTTC. Protein sequence: CASSQDWGLAGGNEQFF. The gene calls are TRBV14 and TRBJ2-1; 15 bases agree with TRBD2. J gave up 6 bases and V 0 bases, and 3 bases lay outside the gene matches. Germline CDR1 SGHDN, CDR2 FVKESK. The CDR3 runs to 17 residues.

This chain joins TRBV23-1 and TRBJ2-2; TRBD1 matches 9 bases. Being an ORF, TRBV23-1 has a function that is uncertain. V was pared by 4 bases and J by 2 bases, with 11 bases of the junction left unmatched. This CDR3 comprises 18 residues. The CDR3: CASSPLTRTGVNTGELFF. CDR3 nucleotide sequence: TGCGCCAGCAGTCCTCTGACTAGGACAGGGGTAAACACCGGGGAGCTGTTTTTT.

The chain is built from TRBV15 and TRBJ2-2, with D perhaps being TRBD1 or TRBD2 (5 bases each). Looked up from germline, CDR1 is LNHNV and CDR2 is YYDKDF (reference sequence). V lost 1 base and J lost 7, with 13 bases in between. CDR3 length: 15 amino acids. The CDR3 reads CATSRVRGAIGELFF. DNA for the CDR3: TGTGCCACCAGCAGAGTGCGAGGGGCGATCGGGGAGCTGTTTTTT.

The gene calls are TRBV5-1 and TRBJ2-2; 14 bases line up with TRBD2. V lost 0 bases, J lost 4 bases, and 2 bases stayed unmatched. The length of the CDR3 is 17 residues. Germline CDR1 and CDR2: SGHRS and YFSETQ. CDR3 in amino acids: CASSLAGTSGGTGELFF. In nucleotides, the CDR3 is TGCGCCAGCAGCTTGGCCGGGACTAGCGGGGGCACCGGGGAGCTGTTTTTT. Full variable domain (rest looked up from reference TRBV5-1 and TRBJ2-2): KAGVTQTPRYLIKTRGQQVTLSCSPISGHRSVSWYQQTPGQGLQFLFEYFSETQRNKGNFPGRFSGRQFSNSRSEMNVSTLELGDSALYLCASSLAGTSGGTGELFFGEGSRLTVL.

The sample holds one count of this clone. The CDR3 nucleotides are TGTGCCAGCAGTACAACAGGGATGTGGGAGCAGTACTTC. Its translation is CASSTTGMWEQYF. This chain joins TRBV27 and TRBJ2-7; D perhaps matches TRBD1 (6 bases). The ends were cut back, 5 bases at V and 7 bases at J, with 15 bases in the middle. CDR3 length: 13 amino acids. The V gene's germline CDR1 is MNHEY and CDR2 SMNVEV (reference sequence).

V and J are TRBV5-4 and TRBJ2-7; D is ambiguous. Deletions cut 0 bases from V and 0 bases from J, with 7 bases between. CDR1 SGHNT and CDR2 YYREEE come from the germline V gene (reference sequence). The CDR3 length is 14 residues. CDR3 amino acids: CASSLDYNSYEQYF. CDR3 sequence (DNA): TGTGCCAGCAGCTTGGACTACAACTCCTACGAGCAGTACTTC.

CDR3 nucleotides: TGTGCCAGCAGGCGGGACAGGGATGCTAACTATGGCTACACCTTC. It encodes CASRRDRDANYGYTF. The rearrangement uses TRBV6-1 and TRBJ1-2, with 9 nucleotides matching TRBD1. The J segment lost 0 bases and the V segment lost 6 bases, leaving 5 bases of the junction unmatched. The CDR3 is made up of 15 amino acids. CDR1 is MNHNS, CDR2 SASEGT, per germline.

The CDR3 DNA follows: TGTGCCAGTAGTATAGGTCGGGACCTCTCCTACAATGAGCAGTTCTTC. Translated, it gives CASSIGRDLSYNEQFF. V and J are TRBV19 and TRBJ2-1; either TRBD1 or TRBD2 may supply D (5 bases each). CDR3 length: 16 residues. The V and J ends lost 1 base and 0 bases respectively, with 10 bases between them. Germline CDR1 reads LNHDA; CDR2 reads SQIVND (reference sequence).

Points on this clone: It is unclear where the CDR3 begins or ends on the DNA, so no DNA is shown, and the CDR3 is as TCRdb lists it. This sequence joins TRBV7-9 and TRBJ2-2; the tabulated D call, TRBD2, remains unverified against the DNA. The CDR3 extends over 16 residues, inclusive of both ends. Germline V gene data show CDR1 as SEHNR and CDR2 as FQNEAQ (reference sequence). The CDR3: CASSSSGGVNTGELFF.

The CDR3 loop is CASNRDRDRNYGYTF. The CDR3 coding sequence is TGTGCCAGTAATCGGGACAGGGATAGAAACTATGGCTACACCTTC. The chain combines TRBV19 with TRBJ1-2, with 9 nucleotides matching TRBD1. CDR1 LNHDA and CDR2 SQIVND come from the germline V gene (reference sequence). This CDR3 has 15 amino acids. The J segment lost 2 bases and the V segment lost 7 bases, leaving 8 bases of the junction unmatched.

V gene TRBV2 combines with J gene TRBJ2-2; 9 nucleotides line up with TRBD2. Germline V gives CDR1 SNHLY, CDR2 FYNNEI. This CDR3 spans 14 amino acids. V was pared by 6 bases and J by 5 bases, with 4 bases of the junction left unmatched. CDR3 sequence: CASSGAGGTGELFF. CDR3 sequence (DNA): TGTGCCAGCAGCGGAGCGGGAGGAACCGGGGAGCTGTTTTTT.

This chain uses TRBV7-9 with TRBJ2-5; no clear D gene. The CDR3 has 16 amino acids. The V gene lost 0 bases and the J gene lost 2 bases, with 13 bases spanning the gap. The germline gives CDR1 SEHNR, CDR2 FQNEAQ (reference sequence). The CDR3 coding sequence is TGTGCCAGCAGCTTAGCAGCAGCCTTAACACAAGAGACCCAGTACTTC. It codes for CASSLAAALTQETQYF.

V and J are TRBV28 and TRBJ1-5; D call uncertain. Germline values: CDR1 MDHEN, CDR2 SYDVKM. CDR3 size: 13 residues. Trimming shortened V by 8 bases and J by 1 base, and 9 bases separated the two germline ends. CDR3 loop: CASRSTSNQPQHF. CDR3 coding DNA: TGTGCCAGCCGTTCCACAAGCAATCAGCCCCAGCATTTT.

The chain joins TRBV9 to TRBJ2-7; 11 nucleotides match TRBD2. V lost 2 bases and J lost 6; bases outside the gene matches: 4. Germline CDR1 and CDR2: SGDLS and YYNGEE. The CDR3 has 14 residues. CDR3 DNA sequence: TGTGCCAGCAGCGTGACGGGACTAGCGGCCGAGCAGTACTTC. Protein: CASSVTGLAAEQYF.

The chain links TRBV9 to TRBJ1-5; 7 bases line up with TRBD1. Germline V CDR1 and CDR2: SGDLS, YYNGEE. The CDR3 covers 14 residues. Germline trimming cut 3 bases from V and 11 bases from J; bases unmatched to any gene: 11. Written as DNA, the CDR3 is TGTGCCAGCAGCGCCGACAGGGAAATCACGTCCCAGCATTTT. It translates to CASSADREITSQHF.

The chain joins TRBV2 to TRBJ1-6; D remains ambiguous. V was clipped by 5 bases and J by 7 bases, with 12 bases between them. The CDR3 is made up of 14 amino acids. Per germline, CDR1 SNHLY and CDR2 FYNNEI. The DNA for the CDR3 is TGTGCCAGCAGTCAAGAGGGTAGCAATTCACCCCTCCACTTT. As protein: CASSQEGSNSPLHF.

The chain carries TRBV19 and TRBJ2-7; the match to TRBD2 covers 9 bases. This CDR3 contains 13 residues. Trimming removed 8 bases from V and 2 bases from J; junction bases left unmatched: 4. Germline values: CDR1 LNHDA, CDR2 SQIVND (reference sequence). The DNA of the CDR3 is TGTGCCAGTTATGGCGGGGGGGCCTACGAGCAGTACTTC. It codes for CASYGGGAYEQYF.

This clone was observed once. This chain uses TRBV15 with TRBJ2-5; D perhaps matches TRBD2 (6 bases). This CDR3 contains 15 residues. V lost 5 bases to trimming and J lost 0 bases, with 13 bases between them. Germline CDR1 and CDR2: LNHNV and YYDKDF (reference sequence). The CDR3 sequence is CATSRGVQNQETQYF. The CDR3 region has the DNA TGTGCCACCAGCCGCGGGGTCCAGAACCAAGAGACCCAGTACTTC.

J is TRBJ1-2 and V is TRBV29-1; D is undetermined. Looked up from germline, CDR1 is SQVTM and CDR2 is ANQGSEA. The V and J ends lost 8 bases and 2 bases respectively, with 12 bases between them. The CDR3 is 12 residues long. CDR3 DNA: TGCAGCACACCTGGGCCCAACTATGGCTACACCTTC. This sequence encodes CSTPGPNYGYTF.

The rearrangement links TRBV19 to TRBJ2-3; perhaps TRBD2 as D (6 bases). The CDR3 spans 15 residues. Germline V CDR1 and CDR2: LNHDA, SQIVND (reference sequence). The V end lost 7 bases, the J end lost 3 bases, and 17 bases lay between the germline ends. The CDR3 coding sequence is TGTGCCAGTACCCCGGAGGGAGCCCTAACAGATACGCAGTATTTT. Encoded protein: CASTPEGALTDTQYF.

A single count supports this clone. The chain has TRBV5-1 and TRBJ2-1; 10 nucleotides match TRBD2. The CDR3 is 16 residues long. From germline, CDR1 is SGHRS and CDR2 YFSETQ. V dropped 6 bases and J dropped 1; count of bases not matched to a gene: 7. CDR3 in amino acids: CASTSGRGLSYNEQFF. CDR3 DNA sequence: TGCGCCAGCACCAGCGGGAGGGGCTTGTCCTACAATGAGCAGTTCTTC.

The chain combines TRBV9 with TRBJ1-1; D not resolved. Germline V gene lookup returns CDR1 SGDLS and CDR2 YYNGEE. CDR3 length: 14 amino acids. Trimming took 0 bases from V and 7 from J, leaving 13 bases between them. The CDR3 loop reads CASSVVGESIEAFF. DNA for the CDR3: TGTGCCAGCAGCGTAGTTGGGGAGAGTATTGAAGCTTTCTTT.

In its sample, this clone was seen once. J is TRBJ2-1 and V is TRBV5-8; 7 bases are a match to TRBD1. V was pared by 4 bases and J by 6 bases, with 4 bases of the junction left unmatched. Germline loops: CDR1 SGHTS, CDR2 YDEGEE. The CDR3 length is 13 residues. CDR3 coding DNA: TGTGCCAGCAGCCACCGGGACAGCAATGAGCAGTTCTTC. Translation: CASSHRDSNEQFF.

The V gene is TRBV4-2, the J gene TRBJ1-5, with TRBD1 matching over 8 bases. J lost 2 bases, V lost 3 bases, and 0 bases had no gene match. CDR1 and CDR2 from the germline V gene are LGHNA and YNFKEQ. The CDR3 runs 14 residues. The CDR3 DNA reads TGTGCCAGCAGCCAGGACAGGGGCAATCAGCCCCAGCATTTT. Its translation: CASSQDRGNQPQHF.